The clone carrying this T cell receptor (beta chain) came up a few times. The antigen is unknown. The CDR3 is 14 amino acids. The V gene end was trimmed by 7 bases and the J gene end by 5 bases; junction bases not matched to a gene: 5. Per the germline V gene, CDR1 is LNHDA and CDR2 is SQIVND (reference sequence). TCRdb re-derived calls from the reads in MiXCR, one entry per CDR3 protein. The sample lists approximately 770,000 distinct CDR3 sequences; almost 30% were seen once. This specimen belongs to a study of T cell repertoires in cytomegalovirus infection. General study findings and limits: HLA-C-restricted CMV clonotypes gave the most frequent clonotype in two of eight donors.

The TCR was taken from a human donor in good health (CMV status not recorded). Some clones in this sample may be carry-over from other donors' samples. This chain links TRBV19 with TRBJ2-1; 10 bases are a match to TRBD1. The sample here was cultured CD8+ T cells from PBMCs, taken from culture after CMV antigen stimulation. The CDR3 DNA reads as TGTGCCAGTACCCAGGGACAGGGGCACAATGAGCAGTTCTTC. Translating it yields CASTQGQGHNEQFF.